A single sample gave rise to the 5 T cell receptor beta chains below, sequenced in a study of T cells in localized non-small cell lung cancer. Method: immunoSEQ multiplex PCR; TCRdb's copy keeps in-frame clones and lacks some. Among 70,000 to 85,000 clones, less than 85% were seen once, and the ten largest hold 1% to 1.5%. The specimen comprised peripheral blood, sampled before any cancer treatment. The receptors shown here come from a female donor older than 55 with stage I lung adenocarcinoma.

The CDR3 DNA follows: TGCAGCGCCCGACAGGGGAAAGGTACTAATGAAAAACTGTTTTTT. Translated, it gives CSARQGKGTNEKLFF. This sequence joins TRBV29-1 and TRBJ1-4, with TRBD1 identical over 8 bases. The CDR3 extends over 15 amino acids. Germline lookup yields CDR1 SQVTM and CDR2 ANQGSEA. V was pared by 7 bases and J by 2 bases, with 9 bases of the junction left unmatched.

This sequence joins TRBV5-1 and TRBJ2-3; 9 nucleotides line up with TRBD2. Losses at the gene ends were 0 bases for V and 2 bases for J; bases not matched to a gene: 4. The CDR3 consists of 16 residues. In germline, CDR1 is SGHRS, CDR2 YFSETQ. The CDR3 loop is CASSLGASGNTDTQYF. The CDR3 DNA reads as TGCGCCAGCAGCTTGGGGGCTAGCGGGAACACAGATACGCAGTATTTT.

This chain joins TRBV19 and TRBJ2-2; D may be TRBD1 or TRBD2 (7 bases each). There are 13 residues in the CDR3. V lost 5 bases and J 6 bases, leaving 10 bases between the germline ends. The germline CDR1 and CDR2 sequences are LNHDA and SQIVND (reference sequence). CDR3 amino acids: CASSQGGAGELFF. In DNA, the CDR3 is TGTGCCAGTAGTCAGGGGGGGGCCGGGGAGCTGTTTTTT.

V usage is TRBV5-4 and J usage is TRBJ2-3; no reliable D call. The CDR3 has 15 amino acids. Germline lookup yields CDR1 SGHNT and CDR2 YYREEE (reference sequence). Trimming cost V 0 bases and J 0 bases, with 8 bases left between them. CDR3 coding DNA: TGTGCCAGCAGCTTGGACGGCGCTAGCACAGATACGCAGTATTTT. Amino acid sequence: CASSLDGASTDTQYF.

This chain uses TRBV7-8 with TRBJ1-2; D is possibly TRBD1 (5 bases). Between the trimmed V and J ends, which lost 2 bases and 4 bases, there was a span of 14 bases. CDR3 length: 15 residues. Per the germline V gene, CDR1 is SGHVS and CDR2 is FQNEAQ. CDR3 sequence: CASSLSGQNFYGYTF. CDR3 sequence (DNA): TGTGCCAGCAGCTTATCAGGACAAAATTTCTATGGCTACACCTTC.